This TCR beta chain was identified during a study of control samples from healthy donors and cancer patients. Sequenced by immunoSEQ multiplex PCR; TCRdb stores in-frame clones only, minus some. The data hold about 130,000 clones, with 90% to 95% observed a single time. Germline trimming cut 4 bases from V and 4 bases from J; bases unmatched to any gene: 13. CDR3 length equals 18 residues. The germline V gene has CDR1 SGHRS and CDR2 YFSETQ. The TCR sequence derives from a man aged 55 to 69 with colorectal cancer. V is TRBV5-1 and J is TRBJ2-1; TRBD1 matches at 11 bases. The specimen sequenced was PBMCs. The CDR3 here is CASSLGTGGERLYNEQFF. CDR3 coding DNA: TGCGCCAGCAGCCTAGGGACAGGGGGTGAGAGGTTGTACAATGAGCAGTTCTTC.